The 20 T cell receptor beta chains presented below share a single source sample, sequenced in a study of blood T cell repertoires in COVID-19. The data were produced by immunoSEQ multiplex PCR, yet TCRdb's version contains in-frame clones alone and is incomplete. This sample yields more than 150,000 clones, of which around 80% are seen a single time; roughly 14% belongs to the top ten. Sequences were obtained from peripheral blood. The receptors stem from a man aged 45 to 65 who had recovered from COVID-19.

This clone is a singleton in its sample. V and J are TRBV2 and TRBJ2-2; TRBD2 might be the D (6 bases). Germline V gives CDR1 SNHLY, CDR2 FYNNEI. This CDR3 comprises 14 residues. Between the trimmed V and J ends, which lost 10 bases and 6 bases, there was a span of 18 bases. CDR3 in DNA: TGTGCCACCAAGCAGGAAACGGGGGCCGGGGAGCTGTTTTTT. Translation gives CATKQETGAGELFF.

The rearrangement joins TRBV23-1 to TRBJ2-5; 14 bases map to TRBD2. TRBV23-1 is designated an ORF whose function remains uncertain. This CDR3 is 20 amino acids long. V was clipped by 7 bases and J by 4 bases; unmatched bases: 20. The CDR3 DNA reads TGCGCCAGCACAACGGGGGCTAGGGGGACTAGCGGGAGTAGAAGAGAGACCCAGTACTTC. Translating gives CASTTGARGTSGSRRETQYF.

The rearrangement links TRBV28 to TRBJ1-1, with 7 bases fitting TRBD1. The V gene end was trimmed by 3 bases and the J gene end by 1 base; junction bases not matched to a gene: 20. The CDR3 is made up of 20 amino acids. Looked up from germline, CDR1 is MDHEN and CDR2 is SYDVKM. CDR3 coding DNA: TGTGCCAGCAGTTTGTTTAACTACAGGGGCCAGCGCGGGTCGAACACTGAAGCTTTCTTT. Translation: CASSLFNYRGQRGSNTEAFF.

This clone was counted only a few times. The gene calls are TRBV25-1 and TRBJ2-2, with TRBD1 identical over 7 bases. Germline CDR1 reads MGHDK; CDR2 reads SYGVNS. J was trimmed by 7 bases and V by 1 base; bases with no gene match: 9. The CDR3 has 16 amino acids. The CDR3 DNA reads TGTGCCAGCAGTGAATCGGACTTATACAGGGGCGGGGAGCTGTTTTTT. As protein: CASSESDLYRGGELFF.

The chain joins TRBV11-2 to TRBJ2-1, with 12 bases that match TRBD2. The CDR3 spans 16 residues. CDR1 is SGHAT, CDR2 FQNNGV, per germline. V shed 8 bases and J 8 bases; nucleotides not matched to a gene: 13. CDR3 in DNA: TGTGCCAGCCAAGTAACCATTGGGACTAGCGGGTATGAGCAGTTCTTC. This codes for CASQVTIGTSGYEQFF. Full variable domain (rest looked up from reference TRBV11-2 and TRBJ2-1): EAGVAQSPRYKIIEKRQSVAFWCNPISGHATLYWYQQILGQGPKLLIQFQNNGVVDDSQLPKDRFSAERLKGVDSTLKIQPAKLEDSAVYLCASQVTIGTSGYEQFFGPGTRLTVL.

This clone was observed once. The chain couples TRBV24-1 to TRBJ1-2, with 8 positions matching TRBD1. Germline V CDR1 and CDR2: KGHDR, SFDVKD. This CDR3 is 16 amino acids long. V shed 3 bases and J 0 bases; nucleotides not matched to a gene: 5. The CDR3 loop reads CATSDNTGGANYGYTF. The CDR3, as DNA: TGTGCCACCAGTGATAATACAGGGGGAGCTAACTATGGCTACACCTTC.

The chain employs TRBV11-2 and TRBJ1-1; D is perhaps TRBD1 (6 bases). The ends were cut back, 4 bases at V and 4 bases at J, with 22 bases in the middle. CDR1 SGHAT and CDR2 FQNNGV come from the germline V gene. The CDR3 covers 17 residues. The CDR3 protein is CASSSQPMIRGGTEAFF. The CDR3 bases are TGTGCCAGCAGCTCCCAACCAATGATTAGAGGGGGCACTGAAGCTTTCTTT.

The J gene is TRBJ2-2, the V gene TRBV3-1 (or the pseudogene TRBV3-2), with 7 bases that match TRBD1. Losses at the gene ends were 6 bases for V and 4 bases for J; bases not matched to a gene: 11. The CDR3 has 16 residues. The germline V gene has CDR1 LGHDT and CDR2 YNNKEL (reference sequence). The CDR3 nucleotides are TGTGCCAGCAGAGAACTCGACAGGGCGCCCACCGGGGAGCTGTTTTTT. It codes for CASRELDRAPTGELFF.

The chain links TRBV9 to TRBJ2-1, with 8 nucleotides matching TRBD1. V was clipped by 4 bases and J by 5 bases; unmatched bases: 8. The V gene's germline CDR1 is SGDLS and CDR2 YYNGEE. The CDR3 runs to 15 residues. The CDR3 is CASSLLHRGDNEQFF. In nucleotides, the CDR3 is TGTGCCAGCAGCTTATTACACAGGGGGGACAATGAGCAGTTCTTC.

V usage is TRBV5-1 and J usage is TRBJ1-2; 7 bases map to TRBD1. Losses at the gene ends were 4 bases for V and 6 bases for J; bases not matched to a gene: 6. The germline V gene has CDR1 SGHRS and CDR2 YFSETQ. The CDR3 length is 13 residues. This CDR3 is CASSEGQLDGYTF. CDR3 nucleotide sequence: TGCGCCAGCAGCGAGGGACAGCTAGATGGCTACACCTTC.

This clone has a single count. The gene calls are TRBV6-5 and TRBJ1-3; no definite D call. Trimming removed 2 bases from V and 4 bases from J, with 9 bases in between. The CDR3 is made up of 14 amino acids. Germline V lookup: CDR1 MNHEY, CDR2 SVGAGI. This CDR3 is CASSYEVLGNTIYF. CDR3 sequence (DNA): TGTGCCAGCAGTTACGAGGTCCTAGGAAACACCATATATTTT.

The chain carries TRBV27 and TRBJ2-4, with 7 bases lining up with TRBD2. Germline assignment: CDR1 MNHEY and CDR2 SMNVEV (reference sequence). Trimming took 6 bases from V and 10 from J; bases not matched to a gene: 12. The CDR3 consists of 14 residues. The CDR3 sequence is CASSLAAQWEIQYF. The CDR3 coding sequence is TGTGCCAGCAGCCTAGCGGCCCAGTGGGAGATTCAGTACTTC.

The sample holds a few counts of this clone. The V gene is TRBV7-9, the J gene TRBJ2-2, with unresolved D. Germline CDR1 SEHNR, CDR2 FQNEAQ (reference sequence). The CDR3 has 16 residues. V lost 5 bases, J lost 0 bases, and 13 bases lay in between. CDR3 nucleotide sequence: TGTGCCAGCAGCCCTCCTGCAGGCCCGAACACCGGGGAGCTGTTTTTT. Encoded protein: CASSPPAGPNTGELFF.

V gene TRBV27 combines with J gene TRBJ1-5; D might be TRBD1 (6 bases). Per the germline V gene, CDR1 is MNHEY and CDR2 is SMNVEV (reference sequence). The ends were cut back, 5 bases at V and 4 bases at J, with 12 bases in the middle. CDR3 length: 14 amino acids. This CDR3 is CASSLQGGNQPQHF. The CDR3, as DNA: TGTGCCAGCAGTCTACAGGGCGGTAATCAGCCCCAGCATTTT.

As DNA, the CDR3 is TGCAGCGCGGGACAGGGGGCGCGAGAGCAGTACTTC. It encodes CSAGQGAREQYF. J is TRBJ2-7 and V is TRBV29-1, with 12 positions matching TRBD1. The CDR3 extends over 12 amino acids. The V gene's germline CDR1 is SQVTM and CDR2 ANQGSEA. Germline trimming cut 7 bases from V and 7 bases from J; bases unmatched to any gene: 5.

The J gene is TRBJ2-2, the V gene TRBV19, with 8 bases identical to TRBD1. Germline V lookup: CDR1 LNHDA, CDR2 SQIVND (reference sequence). The CDR3 is made up of 14 amino acids. V lost 4 bases, J lost 4 bases, and 2 bases stayed unmatched. CDR3 loop: CASSTGGLTGELFF. The CDR3 nucleotides read TGTGCCAGTAGTACAGGGGGCCTCACCGGGGAGCTGTTTTTT. The full variable domain, rest sourced from reference TRBV19 and TRBJ2-2, is DGGITQSPKYLFRKEGQNVTLSCEQNLNHDAMYWYRQDPGQGLRLIYYSQIVNDFQKGDIAEGYSVSREKKESFPLTVTSAQKNPTAFYLCASSTGGLTGELFFGEGSRLTVL.

The V call is TRBV27, the J call TRBJ1-4; D possibly corresponds to TRBD1 (6 bases). From germline, CDR1 is MNHEY and CDR2 SMNVEV (reference sequence). The germline V and J ends were trimmed by 1 base and 7 bases, with 13 bases remaining between them. The CDR3 runs to 15 residues. The CDR3 loop reads CASSLYAGAGEKLFF. CDR3 DNA sequence: TGTGCCAGCAGTTTATATGCAGGGGCGGGTGAAAAACTGTTTTTT. The full variable domain, in which reference TRBV27 and TRBJ1-4 provide the parts outside the CDR3, is EAQVTQNPRYLITVTGKKLTVTCSQNMNHEYMSWYRQDPGLGLRQIYYSMNVEVTDKGDVPEGYKVSRKEKRNFPLILESPSPNQTSLYFCASSLYAGAGEKLFFGSGTQLSVL.

The chain uses TRBV7-8 and TRBJ1-5; D remains ambiguous. Trimming left V 2 bases short and J 6 bases short, with 11 bases between. Germline V gives CDR1 SGHVS, CDR2 FQNEAQ. This CDR3 spans 14 amino acids. CDR3 nucleotide sequence: TGTGCCAGCAGCTTATGGGGAGTTGGTCAGCCCCAGCATTTT. This encodes CASSLWGVGQPQHF.

The chain combines TRBV11-2 with TRBJ2-1; 10 nucleotides line up with TRBD1. This CDR3 spans 18 amino acids. Germline V gives CDR1 SGHAT, CDR2 FQNNGV. The junction had 12 bases not matched to a gene; V was cut back by 1 base and J by 6 bases. CDR3 sequence reads: CASSLVGQGGRPLNEQFF. The CDR3 DNA sequence: TGTGCCAGCAGCTTAGTAGGACAGGGGGGTCGGCCCCTCAATGAGCAGTTCTTC.

J is TRBJ2-7 and V is TRBV4-1; tentative D call: TRBD1 (6 bases). This CDR3 is built from 16 residues. V lost 0 bases, J lost 2 bases, and 14 bases lay in between. Per germline, CDR1 MGHRA and CDR2 YSYEKL. DNA of the CDR3: TGCGCCAGCAGCCAAGATCATCCGGACAGAGCCTACGAGCAGTACTTC. As protein: CASSQDHPDRAYEQYF.